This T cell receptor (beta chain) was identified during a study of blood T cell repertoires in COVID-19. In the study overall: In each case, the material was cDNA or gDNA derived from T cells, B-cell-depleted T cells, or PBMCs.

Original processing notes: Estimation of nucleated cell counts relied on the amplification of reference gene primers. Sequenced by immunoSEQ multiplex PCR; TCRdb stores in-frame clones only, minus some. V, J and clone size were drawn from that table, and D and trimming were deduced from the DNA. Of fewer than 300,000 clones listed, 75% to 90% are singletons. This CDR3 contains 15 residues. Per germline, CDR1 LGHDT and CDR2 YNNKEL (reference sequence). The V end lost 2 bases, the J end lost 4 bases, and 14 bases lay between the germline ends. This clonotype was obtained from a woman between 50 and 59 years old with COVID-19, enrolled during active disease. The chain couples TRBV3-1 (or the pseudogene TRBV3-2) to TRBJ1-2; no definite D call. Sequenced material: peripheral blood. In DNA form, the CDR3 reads TGTGCCAGCAGCCAACTTGTGTCAGATACCTATGGCTACACCTTC. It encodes CASSQLVSDTYGYTF.